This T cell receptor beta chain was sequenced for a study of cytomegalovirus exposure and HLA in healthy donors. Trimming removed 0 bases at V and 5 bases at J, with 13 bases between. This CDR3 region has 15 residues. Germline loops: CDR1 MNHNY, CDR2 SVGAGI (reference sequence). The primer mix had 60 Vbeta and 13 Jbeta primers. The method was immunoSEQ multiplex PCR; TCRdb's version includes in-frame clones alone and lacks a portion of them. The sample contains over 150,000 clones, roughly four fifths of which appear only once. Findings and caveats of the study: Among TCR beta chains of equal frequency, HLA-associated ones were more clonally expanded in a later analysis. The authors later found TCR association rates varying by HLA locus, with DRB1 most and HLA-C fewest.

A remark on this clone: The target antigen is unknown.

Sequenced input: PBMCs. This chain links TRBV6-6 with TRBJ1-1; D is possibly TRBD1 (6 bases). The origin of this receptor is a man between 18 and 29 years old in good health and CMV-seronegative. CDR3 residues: CASSYSTGWRTEAFF. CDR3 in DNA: TGTGCCAGCAGTTACTCCACAGGGTGGAGAACTGAAGCTTTCTTT.